The next 30 T cell receptor beta chains were all read from a single sample in a study of blood T cell repertoires in COVID-19. Only in-frame clones appear in the TCRdb table, and some are missing; sequencing was by immunoSEQ multiplex PCR. The sample shows about 240,000 clones, around 89% of them seen only once. Sequencing used PBMCs or T cells enriched from blood (not recorded which). Every receptor here comes from a man between 35 and 55 years old who had recovered from COVID-19.

This chain joins TRBV19 and TRBJ2-7; 13 nucleotides line up with TRBD2. Germline loops: CDR1 LNHDA, CDR2 SQIVND (reference sequence). The CDR3 has 15 amino acids. With 3 bases clipped from V and 3 bases from J, the junction kept 2 bases outside the gene matches. CDR3 residues: CASSMGLAGYYEQYF. The CDR3 nucleotides are TGTGCCAGTAGTATGGGACTAGCGGGGTACTACGAGCAGTACTTC.

This clone was detected only once. This chain connects TRBV7-8 to TRBJ1-5; 9 nucleotides line up with TRBD1. The CDR3 sequence is 15 residues long. Germline lookup yields CDR1 SGHVS and CDR2 FQNEAQ. The ends lost 1 base at V and 7 bases at J; junction bases unmatched: 5. The CDR3 DNA sequence: TGTGCCAGCAGCTTAGGAGGGACAGGGAGCCAGCCCCAGCATTTT. It yields the protein CASSLGGTGSQPQHF.

This chain links TRBV5-4 with TRBJ2-7, with TRBD1 identical over 8 bases. Germline lookup yields CDR1 SGHNT and CDR2 YYREEE (reference sequence). This CDR3 is built from 14 residues. After removal of 4 bases from V and 7 bases from J, the junction contained 10 bases not matched to a gene. The CDR3 DNA follows: TGTGCCAGCAGCAATACGGACAGGGCCGATGAGCAGTACTTC. This sequence encodes CASSNTDRADEQYF.

The CDR3, as DNA: TGTGCCAGCAGCCGGACAGGGTTGCATGGCTACACCTTC. It yields the protein CASSRTGLHGYTF. This sequence joins TRBV11-3 and TRBJ1-2; 8 nucleotides agree with TRBD1. CDR1 is SGHNT and CDR2 is YENEEA in the germline V gene. V trimming: 5 bases; J trimming: 6 bases; junction bases outside the gene matches: 5. The CDR3 runs to 13 residues. Full variable domain (rest looked up from reference TRBV11-3 and TRBJ1-2): EAGVVQSPRYKIIEKKQPVAFWCNPISGHNTLYWYLQNLGQGPELLIRYENEEAVDDSQLPKDRFSAERLKGVDSTLKIQPAELGDSAVYLCASSRTGLHGYTFGSGTRLTVV.

The genes are TRBV2 and TRBJ2-3, with TRBD2 as a possible D gene (6 bases). The CDR3 spans 14 residues. V was pared by 4 bases and J by 3 bases, with 11 bases between. CDR1 is SNHLY, CDR2 FYNNEI, per germline. The CDR3 nucleotides are TGTGCCAGCAGTGTAACTGGGGGGACAGATACGCAGTATTTT. It encodes CASSVTGGTDTQYF. Based on the CDR3 plus reference TRBV2 and TRBJ2-3, the full variable domain is EPEVTQTPSHQVTQMGQEVILRCVPISNHLYFYWYRQILGQKVEFLVSFYNNEISEKSEIFDDQFSVERPDGSNFTLKIRSTKLEDSAMYFCASSVTGGTDTQYFGPGTRLTVL.

This clone is a singleton in its sample. The rearrangement links TRBV14 to TRBJ2-7, with D possibly TRBD1 on 5 matching bases. Germline V gives CDR1 SGHDN, CDR2 FVKESK. V lost 0 bases, J lost 3 bases, and 12 bases lay in between. This CDR3 has 15 amino acids. The CDR3 spells CASSQDQGIRYEQYF. The CDR3 nucleotides are TGTGCCAGCAGCCAAGATCAGGGCATACGCTACGAGCAGTACTTC. Combining the CDR3 with reference TRBV14 and TRBJ2-7 gives the whole variable domain EAGVTQFPSHSVIEKGQTVTLRCDPISGHDNLYWYRRVMGKEIKFLLHFVKESKQDESGMPNNRFLAERTGGTYSTLKVQPAELEDSGVYFCASSQDQGIRYEQYFGPGTRLTVT.

This chain uses TRBV9 with TRBJ2-6; a weak D match, TRBD1 (6 bases). The CDR3 totals 15 residues. Germline loops: CDR1 SGDLS, CDR2 YYNGEE. Deletions cut 4 bases from V and 2 bases from J, with 10 bases between. The CDR3 loop is CASSSRQAGANVLTF. The CDR3 nucleotides are TGTGCCAGCAGCTCCAGACAGGCTGGGGCCAACGTCCTGACTTTC.

This chain uses TRBV5-6 with TRBJ1-5, with TRBD1 matching 10 bases. Germline values: CDR1 SGHDT, CDR2 YYEEEE. The CDR3 is 15 amino acids. V gave up 4 bases and J gave up 6 bases; unmatched junction bases: 7. DNA for the CDR3: TGTGCCAGCAGCAGGGACAGGGGTACGAGTCAGCCCCAGCATTTT. Translating gives CASSRDRGTSQPQHF.

The rearrangement links TRBV7-2 to TRBJ2-5; D is unclear. The CDR3 loop spans 17 amino acids. CDR1 SGHTA and CDR2 FQGNSA come from the germline V gene. Trimming shortened V by 1 base and J by 2 bases, and 17 bases separated the two germline ends. The CDR3: CASSLGWPPSVQETQYF. CDR3 nucleotide sequence: TGTGCCAGCAGCTTAGGATGGCCGCCTTCAGTTCAAGAGACCCAGTACTTC.

The gene calls are TRBV12-3 or TRBV12-4 and TRBJ1-2; TRBD1 might be the D (5 bases). The V end lost 6 bases, the J end lost 4 bases, and 12 bases lay between the germline ends. This CDR3 comprises 13 residues. For the CDR3, the DNA is TGTGCCAGCAGAACAGGTGACCTCTATGGCTACACCTTC. The encoded protein is CASRTGDLYGYTF.

The CDR3 loop is CASGLAPGTSGGETQYF. DNA for the CDR3: TGTGCTAGTGGTTTGGCCCCCGGGACTAGCGGGGGTGAGACCCAGTACTTC. The V gene is TRBV12-5, the J gene TRBJ2-5; 14 nucleotides match TRBD2. From germline, CDR1 is LGHNT and CDR2 FRNRAP. J was trimmed by 5 bases and V by 1 base; bases with no gene match: 6. This CDR3 is built from 17 residues.

As concerns this clone: An end of the junction differs from the germline gene, which may be a read error. The chain recombines TRBV3-1 (or the pseudogene TRBV3-2) with TRBJ2-4; 8 nucleotides match TRBD1. CDR1 LGHDT and CDR2 YNNKEL come from the germline V gene (reference sequence). The CDR3 contains 12 residues. The CDR3 DNA reads as TGTGCCAGCAGTCAAGTCCCGGGACAGGCCTACTTC. This codes for CASSQVPGQAYF.

The genes are TRBV27 and TRBJ2-5, with D maybe TRBD2 (5 bases). Trimming left V 5 bases short and J 7 bases short, with 8 bases between. Germline values: CDR1 MNHEY, CDR2 SMNVEV (reference sequence). CDR3 size: 11 residues. The CDR3, as DNA: TGTGCCAGCAGTGGCCGGGGGACCCAGTACTTC. This codes for CASSGRGTQYF.

This clone occurred once. The chain employs TRBV19 and TRBJ2-1, with TRBD1 matching over 9 bases. Germline assignment: CDR1 LNHDA and CDR2 SQIVND (reference sequence). The CDR3 extends over 16 amino acids. With 6 bases clipped from V and 1 base from J, the junction kept 7 bases outside the gene matches. CDR3: CASRRLTGGSYNEQFF. The CDR3 coding sequence is TGTGCCAGTAGACGCCTGACAGGGGGTTCCTACAATGAGCAGTTCTTC.

This clone was seen once. The V and J genes are TRBV6-6 and TRBJ2-7, with 10 bases aligning to TRBD2. Trimming cost V 4 bases and J 0 bases; bases outside gene matches: 3. This CDR3 is 15 amino acids long. Germline-derived CDR1 and CDR2 are MNHNY and SVGAGI (reference sequence). The CDR3 region is CASSLGLARSYEQYF. The CDR3 DNA reads TGTGCCAGCAGTTTGGGACTAGCGCGCTCCTACGAGCAGTACTTC.

The chain uses TRBV27 and TRBJ2-1; D gene unclear. Trimming took 7 bases from V and 9 from J, leaving 13 bases between them. In germline, CDR1 is MNHEY, CDR2 SMNVEV (reference sequence). This CDR3 contains 12 residues. The DNA for the CDR3 is TGTGCCAGCACAAACGGAGTCAGTGAGCAGTTCTTC. This sequence encodes CASTNGVSEQFF.

The chain recombines TRBV12-5 with TRBJ1-1; TRBD1 matches at 10 bases. J was trimmed by 5 bases and V by 5 bases; bases with no gene match: 11. Looked up from germline, CDR1 is LGHNT and CDR2 is FRNRAP. This CDR3 spans 16 amino acids. The CDR3 here is CASGQMTGGSGTEAFF. In DNA form, the CDR3 reads TGTGCTAGTGGTCAAATGACAGGGGGCTCGGGTACTGAAGCTTTCTTT.

The chain combines TRBV4-1 with TRBJ2-7; TRBD1 is a possible D gene (5 bases). Trimming removed 4 bases at V and 1 base at J, with 11 bases between. In germline, CDR1 is MGHRA, CDR2 YSYEKL. The length of the CDR3 is 14 residues. The CDR3 sequence: CASSPRTPSYEQYF. Here the CDR3 DNA reads TGCGCCAGCAGCCCGAGGACACCATCCTACGAGCAGTACTTC.

J is TRBJ2-1 and V is TRBV3-1 (or the pseudogene TRBV3-2); TRBD2 is a possible D gene (7 bases). The germline V gene has CDR1 LGHDT and CDR2 YNNKEL (reference sequence). This CDR3 has 15 residues. V was shortened by 1 base and J by 8 bases, with 15 bases between the two germline ends. DNA of the CDR3: TGTGCCAGCAGCCAAGTGAGGGGGGGCATCGATGAGCAGTTCTTC. Translating gives CASSQVRGGIDEQFF.

The DNA for the CDR3 is TGCAGTGCTAGTTCGGGGGAAGCCTACGAGCAGTACTTC. It yields the protein CSASSGEAYEQYF. The V gene is TRBV20-1, the J gene TRBJ2-7; perhaps TRBD2 as D (6 bases). The CDR3 loop spans 13 amino acids. Germline V gene lookup returns CDR1 DFQATT and CDR2 SNEGSKA (reference sequence). Trimming removed 3 bases at V and 2 bases at J, with 11 bases between.

V usage is TRBV5-1 and J usage is TRBJ1-3; possible D gene TRBD1, 5 bases. V lost 2 bases and J lost 0, with 18 bases in between. This CDR3 is 18 amino acids long. CDR1 is SGHRS, CDR2 YFSETQ, per germline. The CDR3 region has the DNA TGCGCCAGCAGCTTCTTCCCGACAGCGACCAGCTCTGGAAACACCATATATTTT. As protein: CASSFFPTATSSGNTIYF.

This chain uses TRBV29-1 with TRBJ2-6, with 10 nucleotides matching TRBD1. After removal of 7 bases from V and 3 bases from J, the junction contained 6 bases not matched to a gene. CDR1 is SQVTM and CDR2 is ANQGSEA in the germline V gene. CDR3 size: 15 residues. CDR3 nucleotide sequence: TGCAGCGCGACAGGGGGCTGGGGTGGGGCCAACGTCCTGACTTTC. This codes for CSATGGWGGANVLTF.

V usage is TRBV11-3 and J usage is TRBJ1-1; 8 bases are a match to TRBD1. The junction had 7 bases not matched to a gene; V was cut back by 4 bases and J by 0 bases. Germline values: CDR1 SGHNT, CDR2 YENEEA. The CDR3 spans 16 residues. The CDR3 DNA reads TGTGCCAGCAGCTCACGGACAGGGCTAATGAACACTGAAGCTTTCTTT. This gives the protein CASSSRTGLMNTEAFF. The whole variable domain, filled in from reference TRBV11-3 and TRBJ1-1, reads EAGVVQSPRYKIIEKKQPVAFWCNPISGHNTLYWYLQNLGQGPELLIRYENEEAVDDSQLPKDRFSAERLKGVDSTLKIQPAELGDSAVYLCASSSRTGLMNTEAFFGQGTRLTVV.

The chain recombines TRBV15 with TRBJ2-3, with D unresolved. V was pared by 4 bases and J by 2 bases, with 4 bases between. The CDR3 loop spans 12 amino acids. CDR1 is LNHNV, CDR2 YYDKDF, per germline (reference sequence). This chain's CDR3 is CATSTYTDTQYF. The DNA of the CDR3 is TGTGCCACCAGCACCTACACAGATACGCAGTATTTT.

This clone was found once. This rearrangement joins TRBV30 to TRBJ2-7; D may be TRBD2 (7 bases). Germline CDR1 GTSNPN, CDR2 SVGIG (reference sequence). The CDR3 covers 15 residues. Trimming took off 0 bases at V and 2 bases at J, with 14 bases between the two ends. CDR3 nucleotide sequence: TGTGCCTGGAGTGTGGGGGGGGGCCGTACCTACGAGCAGTACTTC. It translates to CAWSVGGGRTYEQYF.

This clone was observed a handful of times. The chain is built from TRBV4-2 and TRBJ2-7, with 8 bases fitting TRBD2. Germline V gene sequence: CDR1 LGHNA, CDR2 YNFKEQ. V was pared by 0 bases and J by 4 bases, with 20 bases of the junction left unmatched. This CDR3 is 20 amino acids long. The CDR3 nucleotides read TGTGCCAGCAGCCAAGAAGGGTACAGTTCCGCGGGGACTAGATGGTACGAGCAGTACTTC. This gives the protein CASSQEGYSSAGTRWYEQYF.

The rearrangement links TRBV2 to TRBJ1-5; D unresolved. The CDR3 length is 15 residues. V was shortened by 2 bases and J by 9 bases, with 17 bases between the two germline ends. Per the germline V gene, CDR1 is SNHLY and CDR2 is FYNNEI. CDR3: CASSELAGLSSPQHF. The CDR3 coding sequence is TGTGCCAGCAGTGAATTAGCGGGGTTATCGTCGCCCCAGCATTTT.

V usage is TRBV27 and J usage is TRBJ1-5, with D uncertain. Germline CDR1 MNHEY, CDR2 SMNVEV (reference sequence). CDR3 length equals 13 residues. The V and J ends lost 2 bases and 5 bases respectively, with 7 bases between them. CDR3 nucleotide sequence: TGTGCCAGCAGTTTACTGGGAGATCAGCCCCAGCATTTT. The encoded protein is CASSLLGDQPQHF.

CDR3 sequence: CASSLQGGPALYGYTF. Written as DNA, the CDR3 is TGTGCCAGCAGCTTGCAAGGGGGACCCGCCCTTTATGGCTACACCTTC. The chain carries TRBV5-6 and TRBJ1-2; D is perhaps TRBD1 (6 bases). Trimming left V 1 base short and J 5 bases short, with 18 bases between. This CDR3 has 16 amino acids. CDR1 and CDR2 from the germline V gene are SGHDT and YYEEEE.

The chain joins TRBV27 to TRBJ2-7; D is perhaps TRBD2 (5 bases). CDR1 and CDR2 from the germline V gene are MNHEY and SMNVEV (reference sequence). CDR3 length equals 14 residues. Trimming cost V 0 bases and J 4 bases, with 10 bases left between them. The DNA of the CDR3 is TGTGCCAGCAGTTTATCCGGGAACCGTTACGAGCAGTACTTC. This sequence encodes CASSLSGNRYEQYF.